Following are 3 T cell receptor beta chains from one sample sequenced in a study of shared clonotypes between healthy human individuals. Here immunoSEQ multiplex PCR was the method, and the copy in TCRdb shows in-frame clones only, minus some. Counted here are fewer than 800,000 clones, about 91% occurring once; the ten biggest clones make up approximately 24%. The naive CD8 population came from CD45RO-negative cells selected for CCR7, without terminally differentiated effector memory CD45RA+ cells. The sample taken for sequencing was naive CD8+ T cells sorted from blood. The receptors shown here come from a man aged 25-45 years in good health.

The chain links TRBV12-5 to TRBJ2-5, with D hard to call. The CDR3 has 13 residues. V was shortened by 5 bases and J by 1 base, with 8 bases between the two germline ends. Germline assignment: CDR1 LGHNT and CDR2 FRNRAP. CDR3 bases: TGTGCTAGTGGTCCCGGACCCCAAGAGACCCAGTACTTC. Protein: CASGPGPQETQYF.

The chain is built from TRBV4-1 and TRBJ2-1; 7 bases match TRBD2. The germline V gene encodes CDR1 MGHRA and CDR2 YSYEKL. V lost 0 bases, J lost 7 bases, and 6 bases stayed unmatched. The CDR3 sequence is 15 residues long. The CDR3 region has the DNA TGCGCCAGCAGCCAAGAAACAGGACTAGTTAATGAGCAGTTCTTC. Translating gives CASSQETGLVNEQFF.

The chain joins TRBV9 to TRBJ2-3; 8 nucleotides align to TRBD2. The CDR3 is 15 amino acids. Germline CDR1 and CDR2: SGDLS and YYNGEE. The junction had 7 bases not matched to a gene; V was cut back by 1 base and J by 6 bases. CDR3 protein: CASSVKAGVSDTQYF. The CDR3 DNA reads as TGTGCCAGCAGCGTAAAAGCGGGAGTATCGGATACGCAGTATTTT.